This T cell receptor (beta chain) was sequenced in a study of radiation and T cells in renal cell carcinoma. Study at large: Nephrectomy followed 15 Gy stereotactic body radiation by 4 weeks.

Using immunoSEQ multiplex PCR, the repertoire was profiled, and TCRdb retains in-frame clones only, with some absent. The sample shows about 140,000 clones, approximately 87% of them seen only once. This CDR3 has 14 amino acids. Trimming removed 7 bases from V and 1 base from J, with 10 bases in between. The germline gives CDR1 SNHLY, CDR2 FYNNEI. Indicated time point: baseline pretreatment blood. Treatment here: 15 Gy SBRT to primary tumor, nephrectomy 4 weeks later. The tumor was a clear cell renal cell carcinoma. The chain combines TRBV2 with TRBJ2-2; D is unclear. This sample comprised blood, obtained from a patient whose treatment included radiotherapy and nephrectomy. This sequence originates from a woman aged 45-65 years with renal cell carcinoma. The CDR3 reads CASKGSRNTGELFF. In DNA form, the CDR3 reads TGTGCCAGCAAGGGTTCCAGGAACACCGGGGAGCTGTTTTTT.